These T cell receptor beta chains were read from a single sample in a study of blood T cell repertoires in COVID-19. Libraries were prepared by immunoSEQ multiplex PCR; TCRdb keeps only in-frame clonotypes and omits some of them. Among about 46,000 clones listed, 75% to 90% were seen once. The sequencing input was peripheral blood. The receptors stem from a human donor in a cohort sampled during active COVID-19. CDR3s include the opening cysteine and the closing phenylalanine or tryptophan. A D gene is named only where the DNA matches it firmly. Where a row states a size, it is once, few, many or the class of an expanded clone; other rows omit it.

d_gene	j_gene	len	v_gene	abundance	CDR3aa	CDR3nt
TRBD1	TRBJ2-5	15	TRBV7-2	-	CASSFTGTGTETQYF	TGTGCCAGCAGCTTCACCGGGACAGGGACAGAGACCCAGTACTTC
-	TRBJ2-7	14	TRBV19	-	CASSLVRGRDEQYF	TGTGCCAGTAGTCTCGTCAGGGGCCGGGACGAGCAGTACTTC
-	TRBJ1-4	13	TRBV5-8	-	CASSLGGNEKLFF	TGTGCCAGCAGCTTGGGAGGAAACGAAAAACTGTTTTTT
TRBD1	TRBJ1-2	14	TRBV25-1	once	CASSVTGGVGGYTF	TGTGCCAGCAGTGTTACAGGGGGCGTAGGGGGCTACACCTTC
-	TRBJ2-3	11	TRBV24-1	-	CATSATDTQYF	TGTGCCACCAGTGCTACAGATACGCAGTATTTT
-	TRBJ2-3	16	TRBV7-9	-	CASSSLGGLTTDTQYF	TGTGCCAGCAGCTCCCTTGGGGGCTTAACCACAGATACGCAGTATTTT
-	TRBJ1-5	13	TRBV7-6	-	CASSQGFNQPQHF	TGTGCCAGCAGTCAGGGGTTCAATCAGCCCCAGCATTTT
-	TRBJ1-1	12	TRBV19	-	CASNQGNTEAFF	TGTGCCAGTAATCAGGGGAACACTGAAGCTTTCTTT
TRBD2	TRBJ2-3	15	TRBV7-2	-	CASTTTSGSRYTQYF	TGTGCCAGCACCACGACTAGCGGGAGTCGATATACGCAGTATTTT
-	TRBJ1-2	13	TRBV28	-	CASSLRGNYGYTF	TGTGCCAGCAGTTTGCGGGGGAACTATGGCTACACCTTC
-	TRBJ1-6	14	TRBV27	-	CASSPSGLNSPLHF	TGTGCCAGCAGTCCCTCGGGGTTAAATTCACCCCTCCACTTT
-	TRBJ1-2	12	TRBV15	-	CATSSRTGGYTF	TGTGCCACCAGCTCACGGACGGGGGGCTACACCTTC
-	TRBJ2-7	14	TRBV6-6	-	CASSYTRMDYEQYF	TGTGCCAGCAGTTACACCAGGATGGACTACGAGCAGTACTTC
-	TRBJ2-1	13	TRBV3-1/TRBV3-2	-	CASSQDLGYEQFF	TGTGCCAGCAGCCAAGATCTCGGGTATGAGCAGTTCTTC
TRBD1	TRBJ1-6	14	TRBV6-6	-	CASRLGQDNSPLHF	TGTGCCAGCAGATTGGGACAGGATAATTCACCCCTCCACTTT
TRBD2	TRBJ2-3	16	TRBV7-9	once	CASSPSWAGGADTQYF	TGTGCCAGCAGCCCCTCGTGGGCGGGGGGCGCAGATACGCAGTATTTT
-	TRBJ1-1	13	TRBV7-8	-	CASSPEFDTEAFF	TGTGCCAGCAGCCCGGAGTTCGACACTGAAGCTTTCTTT
-	TRBJ2-7	12	TRBV24-1	-	CATSEATGKQYF	TGTGCCACCAGTGAGGCCACAGGGAAGCAGTACTTC
TRBD1	TRBJ2-3	14	TRBV5-1	-	CASSLGTGPDTQYF	TGCGCCAGCAGCTTGGGGACAGGACCAGATACGCAGTATTTT
TRBD2	TRBJ2-7	16	TRBV9	-	CASSSIDSGRPYEQYF	TGTGCCAGCAGCTCCATCGATAGCGGGCGACCCTACGAGCAGTACTTC
-	TRBJ2-7	13	TRBV5-1	-	CASSFDKTYEQYF	TGCGCCAGCAGTTTTGACAAAACCTACGAGCAGTACTTC
-	TRBJ2-5	15	TRBV2	-	CASRETGAFEETQYF	TGTGCCAGCAGGGAGACAGGAGCGTTTGAGGAGACCCAGTACTTC
-	TRBJ1-1	14	TRBV19	few	CASQPQHVGTEAFF	TGTGCCAGTCAACCACAGCACGTGGGCACTGAAGCTTTCTTT
-	TRBJ2-1	13	TRBV6-1	once	CASSDNSYNEQFF	TGTGCCAGCAGTGATAACAGCTACAATGAGCAGTTCTTC
-	TRBJ2-7	16	TRBV9	-	CASSDSRGGASYEQYF	TGTGCCAGCAGCGACTCTCGCGGGGGCGCCTCCTACGAGCAGTACTTC
TRBD1	TRBJ2-4	16	TRBV27	-	CASSDRGRGTKNIQYF	TGTGCCAGCTCAGACAGGGGGCGCGGGACCAAAAACATTCAGTACTTC
TRBD2	TRBJ2-5	17	TRBV2	-	CASILLVLAGGQETQYF	TGTGCCAGCATCCTCTTGGTGTTAGCGGGGGGACAAGAGACCCAGTACTTC
TRBD2	TRBJ2-2	17	TRBV4-2	-	CASSQDDSGVATGELFF	TGTGCCAGCAGCCAAGACGATAGCGGGGTAGCCACCGGGGAGCTGTTTTTT
-	TRBJ1-4	15	TRBV5-1	-	CASSLTTGPNEKLFF	TGCGCCAGCAGCTTAACAACGGGTCCTAATGAAAAACTGTTTTTT
-	TRBJ1-2	14	TRBV29-1	once	CSVHTGLGTDGYTF	TGCAGCGTCCACACAGGGTTGGGTACTGATGGCTACACCTTC
TRBD1	TRBJ1-5	16	TRBV7-2	-	CASSSSRTGHGQPQHF	TGTGCCAGCAGCTCATCTAGGACAGGTCATGGACAGCCCCAGCATTTT
-	TRBJ2-7	14	TRBV6-5	-	CASRSRGGPYEQYF	TGTGCCAGCAGATCGCGGGGAGGACCCTACGAGCAGTACTTC
TRBD1	TRBJ2-5	15	TRBV7-2	-	CASSPRDRPEETQYF	TGTGCCAGCAGCCCTAGGGACAGGCCCGAAGAGACCCAGTACTTC
TRBD1	TRBJ2-7	14	TRBV27	few	CASSLAGQGYEQYF	TGTGCCAGCAGTTTAGCCGGACAGGGATACGAGCAGTACTTC
-	TRBJ1-1	15	TRBV3-1/TRBV3-2	-	CASSQDSGANTEAFF	TGTGCCAGCAGCCAAGATTCAGGGGCGAACACTGAAGCTTTCTTT
TRBD2	TRBJ2-1	17	TRBV7-9	few	CASSPREAWGGNNEQFF	TGTGCCAGCAGCCCTAGGGAGGCGTGGGGGGGAAACAATGAGCAGTTCTTC
-	TRBJ1-2	12	TRBV30	-	CAWSVRGYGYTF	TGTGCCTGGAGTGTACGGGGGTATGGCTACACCTTC
TRBD1	TRBJ2-7	13	TRBV7-9	-	CASSLGTGPWQYF	TGTGCCAGCAGCTTGGGGACAGGTCCTTGGCAGTACTTC
-	TRBJ2-1	15	TRBV18	-	CASSPRGGGGDEQFF	TGTGCCAGCTCACCACGAGGTGGAGGGGGCGATGAGCAGTTCTTC
-	TRBJ2-2	15	TRBV2	once	CASREQGLGTGELFF	TGTGCCAGCAGGGAGCAGGGTTTGGGAACCGGGGAGCTGTTTTTT
TRBD2	TRBJ2-7	15	TRBV6-2/TRBV6-3	-	CASSYPLAGGYEQYF	TGTGCCAGCAGTTACCCGCTAGCGGGGGGCTACGAGCAGTACTTC
-	TRBJ2-5	13	TRBV27	-	CASSKTVQETQYF	TGTGCCAGCAGTAAGACAGTTCAAGAGACCCAGTACTTC
TRBD1	TRBJ2-7	15	TRBV15	-	CATSPKAGGFYEQYF	TGTGCCACCAGCCCAAAGGCAGGGGGCTTCTACGAGCAGTACTTC
-	TRBJ2-7	15	TRBV10-3	-	CAISEKTDLAYEQYF	TGTGCCATCAGTGAGAAGACAGACCTAGCCTACGAGCAGTACTTC
-	TRBJ2-6	15	TRBV14	-	CASSQGGSGANVLTF	TGTGCCAGCAGCCAAGGAGGGTCTGGGGCCAACGTCCTGACTTTC
TRBD2	TRBJ2-5	14	TRBV5-1	-	CASSPRTSGETQYF	TGCGCCAGCAGCCCCCGGACTAGCGGAGAGACCCAGTACTTC
-	TRBJ2-1	17	TRBV4-1	-	CASSPISLTSSYNEQFF	TGCGCCAGCAGCCCGATCTCCCTGACTAGCTCCTACAATGAGCAGTTCTTC
-	TRBJ2-1	17	TRBV7-9	-	CASSSLDTLRTYNEQFF	TGTGCCAGCAGCTCACTCGACACTCTAAGGACCTACAATGAGCAGTTCTTC
TRBD1	TRBJ2-1	16	TRBV5-7	-	CASSANPGTGVDEQFF	TGTGCCAGCAGCGCAAACCCCGGGACAGGGGTGGATGAGCAGTTCTTC
-	TRBJ1-1	14	TRBV10-2	-	CASSDTGMNTEAFF	TGCGCCAGCAGTGACACAGGGATGAACACTGAAGCTTTCTTT
-	TRBJ2-7	14	TRBV7-9	few	CASSFEQGIYEQYF	TGTGCCAGCAGCTTTGAGCAGGGGATATACGAGCAGTACTTC
-	TRBJ1-1	17	TRBV11-2	-	CASSPRGVGGMNTEAFF	TGTGCCAGCAGCCCCCGGGGAGTGGGGGGGATGAACACTGAAGCTTTCTTT
TRBD1	TRBJ2-1	15	TRBV7-3	-	CASSPDRGLSNEQFF	TGTGCCAGCAGTCCGGACAGGGGGCTGAGCAATGAGCAGTTCTTC
-	TRBJ2-5	13	TRBV6-2/TRBV6-3	-	CASSSNRAETQYF	TGTGCCAGCAGTTCCAATCGCGCGGAGACCCAGTACTTC